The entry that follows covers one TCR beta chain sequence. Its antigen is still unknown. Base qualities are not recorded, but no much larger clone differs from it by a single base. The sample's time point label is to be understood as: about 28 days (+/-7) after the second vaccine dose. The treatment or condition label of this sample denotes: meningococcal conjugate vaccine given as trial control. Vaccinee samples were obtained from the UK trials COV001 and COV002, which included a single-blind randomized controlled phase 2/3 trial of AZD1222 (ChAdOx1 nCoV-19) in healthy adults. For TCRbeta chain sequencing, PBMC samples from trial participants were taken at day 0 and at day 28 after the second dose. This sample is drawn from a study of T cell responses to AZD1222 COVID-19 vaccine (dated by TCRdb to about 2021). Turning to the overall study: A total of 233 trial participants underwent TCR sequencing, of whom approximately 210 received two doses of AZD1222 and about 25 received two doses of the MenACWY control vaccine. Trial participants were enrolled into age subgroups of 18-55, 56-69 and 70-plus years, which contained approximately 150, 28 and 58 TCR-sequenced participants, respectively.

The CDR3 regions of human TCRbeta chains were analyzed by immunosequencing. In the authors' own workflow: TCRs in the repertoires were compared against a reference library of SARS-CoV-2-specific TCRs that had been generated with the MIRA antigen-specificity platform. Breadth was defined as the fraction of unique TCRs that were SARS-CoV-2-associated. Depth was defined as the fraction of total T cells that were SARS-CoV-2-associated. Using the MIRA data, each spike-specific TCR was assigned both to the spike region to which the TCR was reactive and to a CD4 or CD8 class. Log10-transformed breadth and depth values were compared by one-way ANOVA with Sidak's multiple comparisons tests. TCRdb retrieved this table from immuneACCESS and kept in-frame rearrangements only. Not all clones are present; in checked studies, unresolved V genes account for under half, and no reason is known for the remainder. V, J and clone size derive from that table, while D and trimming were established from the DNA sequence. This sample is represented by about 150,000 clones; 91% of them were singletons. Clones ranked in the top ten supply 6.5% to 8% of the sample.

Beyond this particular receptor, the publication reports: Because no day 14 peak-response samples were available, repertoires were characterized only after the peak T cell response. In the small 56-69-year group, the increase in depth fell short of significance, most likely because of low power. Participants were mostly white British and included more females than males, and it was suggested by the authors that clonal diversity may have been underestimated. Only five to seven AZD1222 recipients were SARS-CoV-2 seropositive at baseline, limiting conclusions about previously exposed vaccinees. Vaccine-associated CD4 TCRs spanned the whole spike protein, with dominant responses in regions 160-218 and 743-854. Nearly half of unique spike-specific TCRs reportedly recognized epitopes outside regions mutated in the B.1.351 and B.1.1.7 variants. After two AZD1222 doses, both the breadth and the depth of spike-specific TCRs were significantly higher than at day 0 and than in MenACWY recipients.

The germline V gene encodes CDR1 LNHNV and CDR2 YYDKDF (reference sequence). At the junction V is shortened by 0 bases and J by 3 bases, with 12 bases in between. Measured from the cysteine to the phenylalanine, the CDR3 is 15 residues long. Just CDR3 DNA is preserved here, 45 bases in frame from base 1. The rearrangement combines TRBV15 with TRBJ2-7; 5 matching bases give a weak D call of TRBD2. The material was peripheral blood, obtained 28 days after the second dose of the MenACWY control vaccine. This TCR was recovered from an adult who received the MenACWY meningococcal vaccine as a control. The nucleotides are TGTGCCACCAGCAGAGATCGTGGGAGTTACTACGAGCAGTACTTC. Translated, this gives CATSRDRGSYYEQYF.